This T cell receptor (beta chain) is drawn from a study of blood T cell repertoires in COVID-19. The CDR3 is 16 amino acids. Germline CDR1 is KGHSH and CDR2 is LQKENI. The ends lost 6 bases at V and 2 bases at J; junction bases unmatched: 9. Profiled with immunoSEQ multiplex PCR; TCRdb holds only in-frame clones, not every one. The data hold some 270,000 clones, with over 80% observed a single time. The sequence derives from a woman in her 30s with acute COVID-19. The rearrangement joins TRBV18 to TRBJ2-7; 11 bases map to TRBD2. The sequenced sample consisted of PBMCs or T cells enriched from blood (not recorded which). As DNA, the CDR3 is TGTGCCAGCTCTCTACCGGGGACTAGCGGAGCCTACGAGCAGTACTTC. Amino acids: CASSLPGTSGAYEQYF.